This T cell receptor (beta chain) was retrieved from a study of cytomegalovirus exposure and HLA in healthy donors. About the study: Within an early data release were about 80 million unique TCRs drawn from HLA-typed donors.

The CDR3 covers 17 residues. Deletions cut 2 bases from V and 0 bases from J, with 14 bases between. Per the germline V gene, CDR1 is MDHEN and CDR2 is SYDVKM. Whole-study results and caveats: Among the sequence variants, a highly shared cluster was likely an artifact of sequencing. TCR beta V- and J-gene trimming was later associated with a missense DCLRE1C variant.

PCR primers comprised 60 Vbeta and 13 Jbeta primers. Produced via immunoSEQ multiplex PCR; TCRdb's table is partial and in-frame only. The data show some 160,000 clones, roughly four fifths seen once. A note on this clone: What it recognizes is unknown.

Source material: PBMCs. The chain carries TRBV28 and TRBJ1-5, with TRBD1 as a possible D gene (6 bases). The TCR comes from a middle-aged man in good health and CMV-seronegative. DNA of the CDR3: TGTGCCAGCAGTTTAGGGGGAGGGACACATAGCAATCAGCCCCAGCATTTT. Amino acids: CASSLGGGTHSNQPQHF.